A single sample gave rise to the 21 T cell receptor beta chains below, sequenced in a study of blood T cell repertoires in COVID-19. Here immunoSEQ multiplex PCR was the method, and the copy in TCRdb shows in-frame clones only, minus some. This sample carries some 25,000 clones, 89% of them seen once, and the ten largest clones take approximately 9.8%. Sequenced: peripheral blood. The receptors come from a man aged 65 to 79 with acute or convalescent COVID-19.

This chain uses TRBV29-1 with TRBJ2-4; the D is unclear. The CDR3 consists of 12 residues. In germline, CDR1 is SQVTM, CDR2 ANQGSEA. The V end lost 6 bases, the J end lost 0 bases, and 6 bases lay between the germline ends. CDR3 sequence reads: CSVSLAKNIQYF. CDR3 sequence (DNA): TGCAGCGTATCTTTAGCCAAAAACATTCAGTACTTC.

The chain is built from TRBV7-9 and TRBJ2-3; tentative D call: TRBD1 (6 bases). Looked up from germline, CDR1 is SEHNR and CDR2 is FQNEAQ (reference sequence). V dropped 4 bases and J dropped 0 bases, with 8 bases sitting between them. The CDR3 covers 14 residues. The CDR3 nucleotides are TGTGCCAGCAGCTCGACAGGAAGCACAGATACGCAGTATTTT. It is translated as CASSSTGSTDTQYF.

The gene calls are TRBV19 and TRBJ2-1; 10 bases map to TRBD2. Losses at the gene ends were 4 bases for V and 7 bases for J; bases not matched to a gene: 7. The CDR3 runs 15 residues. Germline V gene sequence: CDR1 LNHDA, CDR2 SQIVND (reference sequence). CDR3 DNA: TGTGCCAGTAGTACCCCTAGCGGGGGAACGAATGAGCAGTTCTTC. Protein sequence: CASSTPSGGTNEQFF. Complete variable domain (other parts from reference TRBV19 and TRBJ2-1): DGGITQSPKYLFRKEGQNVTLSCEQNLNHDAMYWYRQDPGQGLRLIYYSQIVNDFQKGDIAEGYSVSREKKESFPLTVTSAQKNPTAFYLCASSTPSGGTNEQFFGPGTRLTVL.

This chain joins TRBV13 and TRBJ2-1; the match to TRBD2 covers 9 bases. Germline V gene sequence: CDR1 PRHDT, CDR2 FYEKMQ (reference sequence). Trimming removed 5 bases from V and 1 base from J; junction bases left unmatched: 6. The CDR3 extends over 16 amino acids. This CDR3 reads CASSPPTSGSYNEQFF. Written as DNA, the CDR3 is TGTGCCAGCAGCCCGCCGACTAGCGGTTCCTACAATGAGCAGTTCTTC.

V and J are TRBV5-4 and TRBJ2-5; 7 nucleotides line up with TRBD1. CDR3 length equals 13 residues. The germline CDR1 and CDR2 sequences are SGHNT and YYREEE (reference sequence). Trimming took 0 bases from V and 4 from J; bases not matched to a gene: 0. For the CDR3, the DNA is TGTGCCAGCAGCTTGGGACAGGGAGAGACCCAGTACTTC. Translating gives CASSLGQGETQYF.

This chain uses TRBV28 with TRBJ1-6; TRBD1 matches 10 bases. The CDR3 loop spans 15 amino acids. Germline V gene data show CDR1 as MDHEN and CDR2 as SYDVKM. The trim removed 7 bases at V and 10 bases at J, leaving 10 bases unmatched. As DNA, the CDR3 is TGTGCCAGCAATTACCGGGACAGGGGAGGATCACCCCTCCACTTT. The encoded protein is CASNYRDRGGSPLHF.

The CDR3 nucleotides read TGTGCCAGCAATACAGGGGGAGGGAACACTGAAGCTTTCTTT. It encodes CASNTGGGNTEAFF. The V gene is TRBV7-9, the J gene TRBJ1-1; 8 nucleotides agree with TRBD1. Germline V gene sequence: CDR1 SEHNR, CDR2 FQNEAQ (reference sequence). J lost 1 base, V lost 7 bases, and 5 bases had no gene match. The CDR3 is 14 amino acids.

V and J are TRBV5-8 and TRBJ1-2, with TRBD1 matching over 8 bases. The length of the CDR3 is 14 residues. Trimming took 0 bases from V and 8 from J; bases not matched to a gene: 6. Germline V gene data show CDR1 as SGHTS and CDR2 as YDEGEE. The CDR3, as DNA: TGTGCCAGCAGCTTGGGGGACAGGATACAAGGCTACACCTTC. This translates into CASSLGDRIQGYTF.

The V call is TRBV28, the J call TRBJ1-1, with D possibly TRBD1 on 5 matching bases. There are 15 residues in the CDR3. Trimming removed 6 bases from V and 4 bases from J, with 18 bases in between. Germline CDR1 and CDR2: MDHEN and SYDVKM. CDR3 protein: CASRRPRGVGTEAFF. The DNA for the CDR3 is TGTGCCAGCAGACGCCCTCGGGGGGTGGGCACTGAAGCTTTCTTT.

This clone came up a few times. The chain joins TRBV4-2 to TRBJ1-5; D is ambiguous. The V gene's germline CDR1 is LGHNA and CDR2 YNFKEQ. This CDR3 has 15 residues. The germline V and J ends were trimmed by 1 base and 7 bases, with 14 bases remaining between them. CDR3 loop: CASSQGQPSGQPQHF. CDR3 bases: TGTGCCAGCAGCCAAGGTCAGCCTTCCGGGCAGCCCCAGCATTTT.

The V gene is TRBV7-8, the J gene TRBJ1-1; D is ambiguous. V gave up 5 bases and J gave up 0 bases, with 22 bases separating them. Germline-derived CDR1 and CDR2 are SGHVS and FQNEAQ. The CDR3 is 18 amino acids. DNA for the CDR3: TGTGCCAGCAGCCCTCGACAAGTTGGCCAGAGAATGAACACTGAAGCTTTCTTT. Translation: CASSPRQVGQRMNTEAFF.

This chain uses TRBV24-1 with TRBJ2-2; maybe TRBD2 (5 bases). The germline V gene has CDR1 KGHDR and CDR2 SFDVKD. Trimming left V 5 bases short and J 5 bases short, with 14 bases between. The CDR3 extends over 15 amino acids. In DNA, the CDR3 is TGTGCCACCAGTGCCCCTCTAGCAAAGACCGGGGAGCTGTTTTTT. It yields the protein CATSAPLAKTGELFF.

This chain uses TRBV15 with TRBJ1-5; D is perhaps TRBD1 (6 bases). The CDR3 is 15 residues long. Germline lookup yields CDR1 LNHNV and CDR2 YYDKDF (reference sequence). Between the trimmed V and J ends, which lost 0 bases and 5 bases, there was a span of 11 bases. The CDR3 DNA is TGTGCCACCAGCAGAGACAGGGGATGGGATCAGCCCCAGCATTTT. Its translation is CATSRDRGWDQPQHF. Full variable domain (missing parts from reference TRBV15 and TRBJ1-5): DAMVIQNPRYQVTQFGKPVTLSCSQTLNHNVMYWYQQKSSQAPKLLFHYYDKDFNNEADTPDNFQSRRPNTSFCFLDIRSPGLGDTAMYLCATSRDRGWDQPQHFGDGTRLSIL.

The CDR3 is CASSPSGDPSYNEQFF. The CDR3 nucleotides are TGTGCCAGCAGCCCCAGCGGAGACCCGTCCTACAATGAGCAGTTCTTC. The chain has TRBV9 and TRBJ2-1; tentative D call: TRBD2 (5 bases). The CDR3 totals 16 residues. Germline assignment: CDR1 SGDLS and CDR2 YYNGEE. The ends were cut back, 4 bases at V and 1 base at J, with 15 bases in the middle. The full variable domain, in which reference TRBV9 and TRBJ2-1 provide the parts outside the CDR3, is DSGVTQTPKHLITATGQRVTLRCSPRSGDLSVYWYQQSLDQGLQFLIQYYNGEERAKGNILERFSAQQFPDLHSELNLSSLELGDSALYFCASSPSGDPSYNEQFFGPGTRLTVL.

This chain links TRBV27 with TRBJ2-3; TRBD2 matches 8 bases. J lost 3 bases, V lost 4 bases, and 9 bases had no gene match. CDR3 length equals 16 residues. Germline loops: CDR1 MNHEY, CDR2 SMNVEV (reference sequence). The CDR3 coding sequence is TGTGCCAGCAGTTCCTGGGGGTTAGCGGGGACAGATACGCAGTATTTT. Translated, it gives CASSSWGLAGTDTQYF.

The V call is TRBV7-6, the J call TRBJ2-1, with no clear D. The CDR3 spans 12 residues. Trimming removed 0 bases at V and 6 bases at J, with 3 bases between. From germline, CDR1 is SGHVS and CDR2 FNYEAQ. CDR3 sequence reads: CASSLASNEQFF. Here the CDR3 DNA reads TGTGCCAGCAGCTTAGCTAGCAATGAGCAGTTCTTC.

This chain joins TRBV27 and TRBJ2-7; possible D gene TRBD1, 5 bases. Germline V gives CDR1 MNHEY, CDR2 SMNVEV (reference sequence). V was clipped by 2 bases and J by 2 bases, with 10 bases between them. The CDR3 runs to 14 residues. Written as DNA, the CDR3 is TGTGCCAGCAGTTTAAATTGGGGCCCCTACGAGCAGTACTTC. Translating it yields CASSLNWGPYEQYF.

The chain recombines TRBV28 with TRBJ1-5; D gene ambiguous. CDR3 length equals 13 residues. The germline V gene encodes CDR1 MDHEN and CDR2 SYDVKM. V was cut by 8 bases and J by 7 bases, with 15 bases left in between. CDR3 loop: CASLDRGRQPQHF. CDR3 sequence (DNA): TGTGCCAGCCTCGACCGAGGGAGGCAGCCCCAGCATTTT.

This chain connects TRBV27 to TRBJ1-1; TRBD1 agrees at 7 bases. The CDR3 totals 14 residues. Germline assignment: CDR1 MNHEY and CDR2 SMNVEV (reference sequence). With V trimmed by 7 bases and J by 5 bases, 10 bases remained unmatched. CDR3 nucleotides: TGTGCCAGCAACCCGACAGGGTATCAAACTGAAGCTTTCTTT. Its translation: CASNPTGYQTEAFF.

This chain joins TRBV6-5 and TRBJ1-5; D uncertain. Trimming cost V 4 bases and J 4 bases, with 8 bases left between them. Germline V gene sequence: CDR1 MNHEY, CDR2 SVGAGI. The CDR3 contains 13 residues. CDR3 DNA: TGTGCCAGCAGTTTACAGCGGAATCAGCCCCAGCATTTT. It codes for CASSLQRNQPQHF.

The CDR3 bases are TGTGCCAGCAGCTTGCCCCAGGGTTTGGGCATTCAGTACTTC. It specifies CASSLPQGLGIQYF. V usage is TRBV7-8 and J usage is TRBJ2-4, with a weak D call TRBD1 (5 bases). The V gene's germline CDR1 is SGHVS and CDR2 FQNEAQ. CDR3 length: 14 residues. V was cut by 3 bases and J by 9 bases, with 15 bases left in between.